The source of this T cell receptor beta chain is a study of tumor and adjacent non-tumor tissue in lung cancer. Across the study: The patients, approximately nine men and 5 women, were about 31 to 85 with stage I to III disease. Samples averaged roughly 4.2 million productive TCRbeta reads each.

A modified ARM-PCR protocol with three rounds of nested PCR amplified TCRbeta. TCRdb used MiXCR to reprocess the multiplex PCR reads, holding one entry per CDR3 protein. This table has about 90,000 distinct CDR3 sequences, more than 75% appearing once. The study, taken as a whole, reports: Compared with tumor, normal lung showed significantly lower TCR diversity.

This sample's RNA came from whole unsorted tissue. The normal lung tissue was taken more than 3 cm from the tumor edge. Donors were chemotherapy-naive, newly diagnosed lung cancer surgical patients in China, August–late 2014. The germline V gene has CDR1 MNHNS and CDR2 SASEGT. This CDR3 contains 14 residues. This clonotype was counted a single time. Its matching antigen is unknown. The junction does not match germline at one end; this may be a read error. The chain joins TRBV6-1 to TRBJ1-5; 7 positions agree with TRBD1. Sequencing was carried out using distant non-tumor lung tissue. The source of this sequence is a woman between 45 and 65 years old with non-small cell lung cancer. The CDR3 protein is CVSARTGGNQPQHF. The DNA of the CDR3 is TGTGTCAGCGCCCGGACAGGAGGTAATCAGCCCCAGCATTTT.